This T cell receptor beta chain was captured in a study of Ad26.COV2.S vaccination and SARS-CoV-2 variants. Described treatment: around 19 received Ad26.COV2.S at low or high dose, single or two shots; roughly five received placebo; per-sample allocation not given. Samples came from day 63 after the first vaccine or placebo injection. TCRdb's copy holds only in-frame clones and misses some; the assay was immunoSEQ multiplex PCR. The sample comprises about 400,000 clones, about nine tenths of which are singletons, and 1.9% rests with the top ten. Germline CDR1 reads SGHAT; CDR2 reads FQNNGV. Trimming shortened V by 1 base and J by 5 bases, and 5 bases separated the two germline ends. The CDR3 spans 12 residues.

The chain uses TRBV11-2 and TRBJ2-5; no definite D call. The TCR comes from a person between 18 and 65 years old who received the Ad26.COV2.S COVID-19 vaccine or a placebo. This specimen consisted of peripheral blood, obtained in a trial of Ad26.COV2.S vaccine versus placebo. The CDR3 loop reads CASSLVGETQYF. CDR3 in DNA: TGTGCCAGCAGCTTAGTGGGCGAGACCCAGTACTTC.